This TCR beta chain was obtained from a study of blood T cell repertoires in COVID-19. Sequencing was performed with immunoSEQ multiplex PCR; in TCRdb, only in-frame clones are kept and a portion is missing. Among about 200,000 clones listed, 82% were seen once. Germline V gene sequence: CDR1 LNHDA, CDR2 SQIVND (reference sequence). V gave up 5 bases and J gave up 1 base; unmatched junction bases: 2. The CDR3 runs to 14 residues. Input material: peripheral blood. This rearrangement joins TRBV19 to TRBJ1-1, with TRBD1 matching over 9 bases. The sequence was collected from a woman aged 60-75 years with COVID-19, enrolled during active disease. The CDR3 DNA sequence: TGTGCCAGTAGTGTGGACAGGGGGAACACTGAAGCTTTCTTT. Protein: CASSVDRGNTEAFF.